This record looks at one T cell receptor beta chain sequence and its context. Its antigen is not identified. PCR was performed using 60 Vbeta and 13 Jbeta primers. Profiling relied on immunoSEQ multiplex PCR, and the TCRdb table lists in-frame clones only, not all of them. The table includes 200,000 to 250,000 clones, 76% detected once. The sample comes from a study of cytomegalovirus exposure and HLA in healthy donors. Findings and limits, study-wide: Previously analyzed data showed that most TCR beta V segments were productive at a frequency of about 90% or about 30%. The study recorded about 150 TCR beta chains that were cytomegalovirus-associated. As a later analysis revealed, most CMV-associated TCR beta chains appeared HLA-restricted.

The V gene's germline CDR1 is SQVTM and CDR2 ANQGSEA. This CDR3 region has 14 residues. The V end lost 7 bases, the J end lost 0 bases, and 13 bases lay between the germline ends. The J gene is TRBJ2-1, the V gene TRBV29-1, with D maybe TRBD2 (6 bases). Sequences were obtained from PBMCs. The clonotype originates from a man younger than 30 in good health and CMV-seronegative. CDR3 sequence: CSGRRGSSYNEQFF. Written as DNA, the CDR3 is TGCAGCGGAAGGAGGGGAAGCTCCTACAATGAGCAGTTCTTC.